What follows are 23 T cell receptor beta chains derived from one specimen sequenced in a study of shared T cell receptors in the human thymus. The protocol was immunoSEQ multiplex PCR, while the TCRdb copy is restricted to in-frame clones and leaves out a portion. The sample has about 380,000 clones, more than 85% seen once. The specimen was thymocytes. The receptors stem from a human donor.

The gene calls are TRBV7-3 and TRBJ2-7; 16 bases match TRBD2. J gave up 6 bases and V 5 bases, and 7 bases lay outside the gene matches. The CDR3 contains 16 residues. Per germline, CDR1 SGHTA and CDR2 FQGTGA. CDR3 residues: CASSPGTSGRVREQYF. CDR3 DNA sequence: TGTGCCAGCAGCCCTGGGACTAGCGGGAGGGTTCGCGAGCAGTACTTC.

This chain connects TRBV4-1 to TRBJ1-1, with a weak D call TRBD1 (6 bases). This CDR3 region has 16 residues. The germline V gene encodes CDR1 MGHRA and CDR2 YSYEKL. Trimming took off 0 bases at V and 2 bases at J, with 13 bases between the two ends. CDR3 nucleotides: TGCGCCAGCAGCCAAGATTTACAGGGAATTAACACTGAAGCTTTCTTT. As protein: CASSQDLQGINTEAFF.

The V call is TRBV6-5, the J call TRBJ1-2, with TRBD1 as a possible D gene (5 bases). The CDR3 consists of 15 residues. Deletions cut 7 bases from V and 1 base from J, with 16 bases between. Per the germline V gene, CDR1 is MNHEY and CDR2 is SVGAGI. As DNA, the CDR3 is TGTGCCAGCACTCTAAAGGGACGGGTTAACTATGGCTACACCTTC. Encoded protein: CASTLKGRVNYGYTF.

The genes are TRBV10-2 and TRBJ2-7; D unresolved. Germline V gives CDR1 WSHSY, CDR2 SAAADI. Trimming took 4 bases from V and 1 from J, leaving 5 bases between them. This CDR3 comprises 12 residues. CDR3 loop: CASSVRSYEQYF. The CDR3 DNA is TGCGCCAGCAGTGTCAGATCCTACGAGCAGTACTTC.

This clone was observed once. The chain has TRBV27 and TRBJ2-2; weak D call: TRBD1 (5 bases). The CDR3 spans 16 residues. The ends were cut back, 1 base at V and 6 bases at J, with 15 bases in the middle. Germline V CDR1 and CDR2: MNHEY, SMNVEV (reference sequence). This chain's CDR3 is CASSLYGREVAGELFF. CDR3 DNA: TGTGCCAGCAGTTTATACGGCAGGGAAGTAGCCGGGGAGCTGTTTTTT.

This clone has only one observation. The chain couples TRBV6-5 to TRBJ1-2, with no clear D. The germline gives CDR1 MNHEY, CDR2 SVGAGI. The CDR3 is made up of 14 amino acids. V lost 4 bases to trimming and J lost 4 bases, with 13 bases between them. The CDR3 reads CASSFWGGGYGYTF. The CDR3 region has the DNA TGTGCCAGCAGTTTCTGGGGTGGAGGCTATGGCTACACCTTC.

The genes are TRBV5-1 and TRBJ2-7; 8 nucleotides agree with TRBD2. Trimming removed 5 bases from V and 0 bases from J; junction bases left unmatched: 10. Germline lookup yields CDR1 SGHRS and CDR2 YFSETQ. This CDR3 contains 16 residues. CDR3 coding DNA: TGCGCCAGCAGGCAGCTAGCGGGCCATCTCTCCTACGAGCAGTACTTC. Encoded protein: CASRQLAGHLSYEQYF.

This chain links TRBV11-3 with TRBJ1-5; the match to TRBD1 covers 7 bases. Germline V gene sequence: CDR1 SGHNT, CDR2 YENEEA. This CDR3 comprises 17 residues. Losses at the gene ends were 0 bases for V and 7 bases for J; bases not matched to a gene: 12. The CDR3 DNA follows: TGTGCCAGCAGCTTAGAGTGGGACAGACAAGTAGGGCAGCCCCAGCATTTT. It translates to CASSLEWDRQVGQPQHF.

The rearrangement uses TRBV19 and TRBJ1-3; D possibly corresponds to TRBD1 (5 bases). The V end lost 6 bases, the J end lost 4 bases, and 13 bases lay between the germline ends. CDR1 and CDR2 (germline): LNHDA, SQIVND (reference sequence). This CDR3 has 14 residues. In DNA, the CDR3 is TGTGCCAGTAGCCCTAGAGGGGACGGAAACACCATATATTTT. Translating gives CASSPRGDGNTIYF.

The genes are TRBV28 and TRBJ2-1; weak D call: TRBD2 (5 bases). Germline V gene data show CDR1 as MDHEN and CDR2 as SYDVKM. This CDR3 contains 13 residues. The V gene lost 2 bases and the J gene lost 5 bases, with 7 bases spanning the gap. The CDR3 region has the DNA TGTGCCAGCAGTTTACTAGCCCACAATGAGCAGTTCTTC. Translated, it gives CASSLLAHNEQFF.

The chain uses TRBV11-3 and TRBJ2-5; D might be TRBD2 (5 bases). V lost 0 bases and J lost 5, with 7 bases in between. This CDR3 is 13 amino acids long. In germline, CDR1 is SGHNT, CDR2 YENEEA. CDR3 nucleotide sequence: TGTGCCAGCAGCTTAGATCCGGGGGAGACCCAGTACTTC. Amino acid sequence: CASSLDPGETQYF.

The CDR3 here is CASSLYQATNEKLFF. The CDR3 DNA reads as TGTGCCAGCAGCTTATACCAGGCAACTAATGAAAAACTGTTTTTT. The rearrangement joins TRBV7-9 to TRBJ1-4; D is ambiguous. Germline V gene data show CDR1 as SEHNR and CDR2 as FQNEAQ (reference sequence). The V gene lost 2 bases and the J gene lost 0 bases, with 7 bases spanning the gap. This CDR3 is built from 15 residues. Filled out from reference TRBV7-9 and TRBJ1-4, the complete variable domain reads DTGVSQNPRHKITKRGQNVTFRCDPISEHNRLYWYRQTLGQGPEFLTYFQNEAQLEKSRLLSDRFSAERPKGSFSTLEIQRTEQGDSAMYLCASSLYQATNEKLFFGSGTQLSVL.

The chain uses TRBV2 and TRBJ2-5, with 11 bases identical to TRBD1. Germline V gene data show CDR1 as SNHLY and CDR2 as FYNNEI. This CDR3 spans 18 amino acids. Trimming removed 6 bases from V and 2 bases from J; junction bases left unmatched: 14. CDR3 region: CASRDAGQGVTLQETQYF. DNA for the CDR3: TGTGCCAGCAGGGACGCGGGACAGGGGGTTACACTACAAGAGACCCAGTACTTC.

This clone was seen a single time. This sequence joins TRBV28 and TRBJ1-3, with D maybe TRBD1 (6 bases). The CDR3 extends over 16 amino acids. The ends were cut back, 3 bases at V and 8 bases at J, with 20 bases in the middle. Germline CDR1 reads MDHEN; CDR2 reads SYDVKM. CDR3 loop: CASSFIFSGGGDTIYF. As DNA, the CDR3 is TGTGCCAGCAGTTTTATCTTCAGCGGGGGCGGCGACACCATATATTTT.

The rearrangement joins TRBV28 to TRBJ1-4; D ambiguous. The CDR3 loop spans 15 amino acids. Germline V CDR1 and CDR2: MDHEN, SYDVKM. V lost 5 bases and J lost 4, with 14 bases in between. CDR3 in amino acids: CASSGSAAFNEKLFF. The CDR3 nucleotides read TGTGCCAGCAGTGGGTCGGCAGCCTTTAATGAAAAACTGTTTTTT.

This clone has just a few counts. The rearrangement joins TRBV6-1 to TRBJ1-2, with a possible D match to TRBD1 (5 bases). The CDR3 extends over 14 amino acids. The V end was cut by 7 bases, the J end by 3 bases, with 15 bases between. Per germline, CDR1 MNHNS and CDR2 SASEGT. Written as DNA, the CDR3 is TGTGCCAGCAATCGATCGGGGGTTGACTATGGCTACACCTTC. Its protein is CASNRSGVDYGYTF.

The chain carries TRBV5-1 and TRBJ2-1; 7 positions match TRBD1. CDR1 is SGHRS, CDR2 YFSETQ, per germline. The ends lost 2 bases at V and 3 bases at J; junction bases unmatched: 5. The CDR3 is 15 residues long. This CDR3 is CASSFPGQNYNEQFF. CDR3 nucleotides: TGCGCCAGCAGCTTTCCGGGACAGAACTACAATGAGCAGTTCTTC.

The V call is TRBV21-1, the J call TRBJ2-7; the listed D gene, TRBD2, was not tested against the DNA. TRBV21-1 is a known pseudogene. The CDR3 sequence is 14 residues long. The CDR3 loop is CASSRRTNSYEQYF. The CDR3 region has the DNA TGTGCCAGCAGCCGACGGACTAATTCCTACGAGCAGTACTTC.

The chain links TRBV28 to TRBJ2-3; 12 bases are shared with TRBD2. The germline V gene encodes CDR1 MDHEN and CDR2 SYDVKM. CDR3 length: 17 residues. Trimming took 8 bases from V and 4 from J; bases not matched to a gene: 13. The CDR3 region has the DNA TGTGCCAGCCACCCTAGCGGGAGGGCCCGATGGTCAGATACGCAGTATTTT. Translating it yields CASHPSGRARWSDTQYF.

The V and J genes are TRBV7-2 and TRBJ2-1; TRBD2 is a possible D gene (6 bases). This CDR3 is 16 amino acids long. V lost 3 bases to trimming and J lost 3 bases, with 15 bases between them. Germline V lookup: CDR1 SGHTA, CDR2 FQGNSA. The CDR3 region is CASSFGTSPYYNEQFF. CDR3 in DNA: TGTGCCAGCAGCTTTGGCACTAGCCCTTACTACAATGAGCAGTTCTTC. Variable domain in full (rest from reference TRBV7-2 and TRBJ2-1): GAGVSQSPSNKVTEKGKDVELRCDPISGHTALYWYRQSLGQGLEFLIYFQGNSAPDKSGLPSDRFSAERTGGSVSTLTIQRTQQEDSAVYLCASSFGTSPYYNEQFFGPGTRLTVL.

The genes are TRBV28 and TRBJ2-3; D perhaps matches TRBD1 (5 bases). V lost 3 bases to trimming and J lost 3 bases, with 16 bases between them. CDR1 MDHEN and CDR2 SYDVKM come from the germline V gene. The CDR3 runs to 16 residues. CDR3 in amino acids: CASSFTATEETDTQYF. The CDR3 bases are TGTGCCAGCAGTTTTACTGCGACAGAGGAGACAGATACGCAGTATTTT.

The V call is TRBV11-3, the J call TRBJ2-1; D may match TRBD1 or TRBD2 (5 bases each). V was pared by 6 bases and J by 8 bases, with 14 bases between. The CDR3 extends over 13 amino acids. Germline V gene sequence: CDR1 SGHNT, CDR2 YENEEA. In DNA, the CDR3 is TGTGCCAGCAGACCCCGGGGCGGGCATGAGCAGTTCTTC. This translates into CASRPRGGHEQFF.

The rearrangement links TRBV19 to TRBJ2-1, with 10 positions matching TRBD1. CDR3 length: 16 residues. J lost 3 bases, V lost 4 bases, and 6 bases had no gene match. Germline V CDR1 and CDR2: LNHDA, SQIVND (reference sequence). DNA of the CDR3: TGTGCCAGTAGTAATTTCGGGACAGGGGACTACAATGAGCAGTTCTTC. This translates into CASSNFGTGDYNEQFF.